The rows below give T cell receptor beta chains drawn from one sample of a study of PD-L1 blockade in urothelial cancer. Clones were sequenced by immunoSEQ multiplex PCR, and TCRdb holds only the in-frame ones, with some missing. This table holds approximately 50,000 clones, about 86% found once. The source was PBMCs, collected around atezolizumab (anti-PD-L1) treatment. The source is a man between 70 and 80 years old with urothelial cancer. CDR3s include the opening cysteine and the closing phenylalanine or tryptophan. A D gene is named only where the DNA matches it firmly. For some rows the clone size is stated as once, few or many, or as a class when expanded; others skip it.

clone size	V gene	D gene	J gene	CDR3 DNA	CDR3 protein
NA	TRBV27	TRBD1	TRBJ2-7	TGTGCCAGCAGTCAAACAGGGGGCCGGGCCTACGAGCAGTACTTC	CASSQTGGRAYEQYF
NA	TRBV7-2	TRBD2	TRBJ2-7	TGTGCCAGCAGCTTTCCTAGCGGGATATCCTACGAGCAGTACTTC	CASSFPSGISYEQYF
NA	TRBV28	NA	TRBJ2-3	TGTGCCAGCAGTTCAGGGTATGAAGATACGCAGTATTTT	CASSSGYEDTQYF
NA	TRBV6-1	TRBD1	TRBJ2-1	TGTGCCAGCGGGGGGGGGACAGGGTTCTACAATGAGCAGTTCTTC	CASGGGTGFYNEQFF
NA	TRBV30	NA	TRBJ1-3	TGTGCCTGGAGTGATCCAGGCTCTGGAAACACCATATATTTT	CAWSDPGSGNTIYF
many	TRBV11-2	NA	TRBJ1-1	TGTGCCAGCAGCTTAGAACAGAAGGGAGCTGAAGCTTTCTTT	CASSLEQKGAEAFF
NA	TRBV6-5	TRBD2	TRBJ2-1	TGTGCCAGCAACCCTAGCGGGAGCCATGAGCAGTTCTTC	CASNPSGSHEQFF
once	TRBV4-1	TRBD1	TRBJ2-2	TGCGCCAGCAGCCAAGCAAAGACAGGGCCGAACACCGGGGAGCTGTTTTTT	CASSQAKTGPNTGELFF
NA	TRBV7-2	NA	TRBJ2-2	TGTGCCAGCAGGCCCAGGGGCGGCGTCACCGGGGAGCTGTTTTTT	CASRPRGGVTGELFF
NA	TRBV4-2	TRBD1	TRBJ1-5	TGTGCCAGCAGCCAAGATCGGACAGGAAGTCTGCAGCCCCAGCATTTT	CASSQDRTGSLQPQHF
NA	TRBV5-1	TRBD1	TRBJ2-5	TGCGCCAGCAGCTTCGGGACCGGGACAGGGGGCGTTGAGACCCAGTACTTC	CASSFGTGTGGVETQYF
NA	TRBV28	NA	TRBJ1-5	TGTGCCAGCAGTTTAACCGGCCGGGGGGATCATCAGCCCCAGCATTTT	CASSLTGRGDHQPQHF
NA	TRBV4-3	NA	TRBJ1-1	TGCGCCAGCAGCAAATTGGGCCGGTTGAACACTGAAGCTTTCTTT	CASSKLGRLNTEAFF
NA	TRBV5-1	NA	TRBJ1-5	TGCGCCAGCAGCCCTTGGGGCGGACCTAATCAGCCCCAGCATTTT	CASSPWGGPNQPQHF
once	TRBV7-3	TRBD2	TRBJ2-7	TGTGCCAGCAGCTTAATTGGTTGGGGACTAGCGGGGGGGCAGAGCTACGAGCAGTACTTC	CASSLIGWGLAGGQSYEQYF
NA	TRBV7-8	TRBD1	TRBJ1-5	TGTGCCAGCAGCTCCCGGACAGGGGAGAATCAGCCCCAGCATTTT	CASSSRTGENQPQHF
NA	TRBV6-6	TRBD2	TRBJ2-5	TGTGCCAGCAGTTCCGGACTAGCGGGAGAGGAGACCCAGTACTTC	CASSSGLAGEETQYF
NA	TRBV6-6	TRBD1	TRBJ2-1	TGTGCCAGCAGCCCGACAGGGGTGGGGAAGTTCTTC	CASSPTGVGKFF
NA	TRBV7-3	TRBD1	TRBJ2-7	TGTGCCAGCAGCTTAACTGGGACAGGGACTCTGCCCTACGAGCAGTACTTC	CASSLTGTGTLPYEQYF
NA	TRBV5-4	TRBD1	TRBJ2-7	TGTGCCAGCAGCTTGCCGGGACAGACTTTCTACGAGCAGTACTTC	CASSLPGQTFYEQYF
NA	TRBV7-9	NA	TRBJ1-5	TGTGCCAGCAGCCCGGGGGTTAGCCAGCCCCAGCATTTT	CASSPGVSQPQHF
few	TRBV27	NA	TRBJ2-7	TGTGCCAGCAGCTACCTTCGAGGAGAGCAGTACTTC	CASSYLRGEQYF
NA	TRBV27	TRBD1	TRBJ2-7	TGTGCCAGCAGTTTCGACAGCCCGGGACAGGGTCAAAGTTTCCAGCAGTACTTC	CASSFDSPGQGQSFQQYF
NA	TRBV28	TRBD1	TRBJ2-7	TGTGCCAGCCGCGGGACAGGGCTTTGGGACGAGCAGTACTTC	CASRGTGLWDEQYF
NA	TRBV10-3	TRBD2	TRBJ2-3	TGTGCCATCAGTGAGTCTCTAGCGGGAGGGCCCACAGATACGCAGTATTTT	CAISESLAGGPTDTQYF
NA	TRBV7-9	TRBD2	TRBJ2-1	TGTGCCATCGCGGGACTAGCGGCCAATGAGCAGTTCTTC	CAIAGLAANEQFF
NA	TRBV5-4	TRBD2	TRBJ2-7	TGTGCCAGCAGCCCAGGACTCGGGGGGGCAGGAACCTACGAGCAGTACTTC	CASSPGLGGAGTYEQYF
NA	TRBV7-3	NA	TRBJ1-1	TGTGCCAGCAGCCTCAGGGGCGACAGCACTGAAGCTTTCTTT	CASSLRGDSTEAFF
NA	TRBV13	NA	TRBJ2-1	TGTGCCAGCAGCCCTAGGGTCGGGGAGTCCTACAATGAGCAGTTCTTC	CASSPRVGESYNEQFF
once	TRBV11-3	NA	TRBJ2-3	TGTGCCAGCAGCTTAGGGAGGACAGATACGCAGTATTTT	CASSLGRTDTQYF
NA	TRBV11-3	NA	TRBJ1-1	TGTGCCAGGGAGGTCGGCAGTGCGAACACTGAAGCTTTCTTT	CAREVGSANTEAFF
NA	TRBV2	NA	TRBJ1-2	TGTGCCAGCAGTGAACTCCAGTCGTCACACTATGGCTACACCTTC	CASSELQSSHYGYTF
NA	TRBV4-2	NA	TRBJ2-7	TGTGCCAGCAGCCAAGATTTGAGTAGCAGCTCCTACGAGCAGTACTTC	CASSQDLSSSSYEQYF
NA	TRBV10-3	NA	TRBJ2-3	TGTGCCATCAGTGAGTCGGGGGCCCAAGATACGCAGTATTTT	CAISESGAQDTQYF
NA	TRBV18	TRBD1	TRBJ2-2	TGTGCCAGCTCACCACTGGGACAGACCTCGGGGGAGCTGTTTTTT	CASSPLGQTSGELFF
few	TRBV28	NA	TRBJ2-7	TGTGCCAGCAGTCCTAGTACCTACGAGCAGTACTTC	CASSPSTYEQYF
NA	TRBV19	NA	TRBJ1-1	TGTGCCAGTAGTATAGAGCCGGTGATGAACACTGAAGCTTTCTTT	CASSIEPVMNTEAFF
NA	TRBV6-5	TRBD1	TRBJ2-7	TGTGCCAGCAGACGGACAGGGAGGTACGAGCAGTACTTC	CASRRTGRYEQYF
NA	TRBV7-8	NA	TRBJ1-2	TGTGCCAGCAGCTTAGACCGGTACGGTTATGGCTACACCTTC	CASSLDRYGYGYTF
few	TRBV19	NA	TRBJ2-1	TGTGCCAGTAGGGAGGGGGGGGAGCAGTTCTTC	CASREGGEQFF
NA	TRBV27	TRBD2	TRBJ2-2	TGTGCCAGCAGTTTAAGTCGGGGGGTCACCGGGGAGCTGTTTTTT	CASSLSRGVTGELFF
NA	TRBV5-1	NA	TRBJ2-2	TGCGCCAGCAGCCTCCGACAGGTTACGAACACCGGGGAGCTGTTTTTT	CASSLRQVTNTGELFF
NA	TRBV6-5	TRBD1	TRBJ2-1	TGTGCCAGCAGGCCGGACAGGGGGAGATTCAATGAGCAGTTCTTC	CASRPDRGRFNEQFF